This T cell receptor beta chain was identified during a study of blood T cells in healthy people across ages. Study at large: Template-switching capture recovered about one barcoded beta molecule per two T cells.

Germline CDR1 and CDR2: SGHTA and FQGNSA. V lost 4 bases to trimming and J lost 5 bases, with 15 bases between them. The CDR3 totals 14 residues. It was with a sample-barcoded 5' primer and a J-beta primer mix that a second PCR of roughly 7 to 12 cycles was run. TCRdb reprocessed the 5' RACE reads via MiXCR and lists one record per CDR3 protein. The data hold approximately 1.5 million distinct CDR3 sequences, with around 40% observed a single time. This clonotype was counted between two and nine times. Its matching antigen is unknown. Study-wide results and caveats: The recorded TCR beta diversity per million T cells decreased in a roughly linear manner with age. One million T cells yielded diversity estimates that were considered underestimates.

Sequenced material: blood. The sequence derives from a woman between 18 and 29 years old in good health. The chain links TRBV7-2 to TRBJ2-7; D not certain. CDR3 region: CASSSRLGSDEQYF. The CDR3 DNA sequence: TGTGCCAGCAGCTCCCGGTTAGGGTCTGACGAGCAGTACTTC. Complete variable domain (other parts from reference TRBV7-2 and TRBJ2-7): GAGVSQSPSNKVTEKGKDVELRCDPISGHTALYWYRQSLGQGLEFLIYFQGNSAPDKSGLPSDRFSAERTGGSVSTLTIQRTQQEDSAVYLCASSSRLGSDEQYFGPGTRLTVT.